The 2 T cell receptor beta chains reported below all come from one sample, sequenced in a study of T cells after yellow fever vaccination. MiXCR was run by TCRdb on the 5' RACE reads, yielding one entry per CDR3 protein. The sample includes 46,000 or so distinct CDR3 sequences, more than 6% seen only once; the top ten take 8% to 13%. This specimen consisted of PBMCs, either bulk or a sorted T-cell subset (CD4+, CD8+, memory, or dextramer-sorted; not recorded which), obtained 45 days after the yellow fever booster vaccination. Receptor source: a man younger than 40 who received the YFV17D yellow fever vaccine.

Ten or more counts support this clonotype. The rearrangement uses TRBV9 and TRBJ2-3; 10 bases match TRBD1. Trimming removed 2 bases from V and 6 bases from J; junction bases left unmatched: 6. The CDR3 covers 15 residues. Germline V gene sequence: CDR1 SGDLS, CDR2 YYNGEE. As DNA, the CDR3 is TGTGCCAGCAGCGTCGACAGGGGGCTTGCCGATACGCAGTATTTT. It is translated as CASSVDRGLADTQYF.

This clonotype has a count of ten or more. The genes are TRBV5-8 and TRBJ2-5; 8 bases are a match to TRBD1. CDR3 size: 15 residues. With 7 bases clipped from V and 2 bases from J, the junction kept 10 bases outside the gene matches. Germline V CDR1 and CDR2: SGHTS, YDEGEE. CDR3 residues: CASLRRGPQQETQYF. Written as DNA, the CDR3 is TGTGCCAGCTTGCGCAGGGGGCCCCAACAAGAGACCCAGTACTTC.